This T cell receptor beta chain is drawn from a study of T cells in women clearing cervical HPV infection. Overall study results and limits: TRBV6-7 abundance was lower in cases than controls (roughly 0.11% versus 0.16%).

About this clone: Its antigen is undetermined. The CDR3 end lies 3 residues beyond the end of the read and is filled in from the germline J gene.

This CDR3 contains 15 residues. Germline V gene sequence: CDR1 SGHTA, CDR2 FQGNSA. immunoSEQ multiplex PCR used an average of about 1.3 ug genomic DNA. Some clones are missing from TCRdb's copy, which holds only in-frame ones; the method was immunoSEQ multiplex PCR. The sample spans around 30,000 clones; the ten largest clones claim about 17%. All participants had a single incident cervical HPV16 infection, and prevalent HPV16 infections were excluded. The receptor was isolated from a woman between 18 and 75 years old with a cervical HPV16 infection that either progressed to CIN3+ or cleared (not recorded which). This chain uses TRBV7-2 with TRBJ2-4; maybe TRBD1 (6 bases). Material: blood buffy coat. CDR3 in amino acids: CASSNPGQGNYGQYF. Partial CDR3 DNA: TGTGCCAGCAGTAACCCGGGACAAGGGAACTATGGT.